One and the same sample provided the 13 T cell receptor beta chains below, sequenced in a study of T cell changes during pregnancy in multiple sclerosis. Clones were sequenced by immunoSEQ multiplex PCR, and TCRdb holds only the in-frame ones, with some missing. In the table there are approximately 25,000 clones, more than 75% of which are singletons. Specimen: CD4+ T cells from peripheral blood mononuclear cells, collected in the first trimester of pregnancy. These receptors all stem from a female donor in good health, enrolled as a control in a pregnancy study.

This clone has a single count. The rearrangement links TRBV11-3 to TRBJ2-2, with 8 nucleotides matching TRBD2. The CDR3 contains 18 residues. The germline V gene encodes CDR1 SGHNT and CDR2 YENEEA. Germline trimming cut 0 bases from V and 4 bases from J; bases unmatched to any gene: 10. CDR3 sequence reads: CASSLDQGGSGVTGELFF. As DNA, the CDR3 is TGTGCCAGCAGCTTAGATCAAGGAGGTAGCGGGGTCACCGGGGAGCTGTTTTTT.

The chain carries TRBV27 and TRBJ1-4; tentatively, D is TRBD1 (6 bases). CDR3 length equals 15 residues. Germline values: CDR1 MNHEY, CDR2 SMNVEV (reference sequence). Trimming pared 6 bases from V and 0 bases from J, leaving 11 bases between. CDR3 nucleotide sequence: TGTGCCAGCAGAGGACAGCCTGCAACTAATGAAAAACTGTTTTTT. Translation gives CASRGQPATNEKLFF.

This clone has more than one count but fewer than ten. The J gene is TRBJ1-5, the V gene TRBV9, with TRBD1 matching over 7 bases. Unmatched junction bases numbered 11, after V lost 2 bases and J lost 3 bases. The CDR3 extends over 17 amino acids. Germline V gives CDR1 SGDLS, CDR2 YYNGEE. This CDR3 reads CASSVGDSSLYNQPQHF. CDR3 DNA sequence: TGTGCCAGCAGCGTGGGGGACAGCAGTTTGTACAATCAGCCCCAGCATTTT.

A single count supports this clone. The chain employs TRBV2 and TRBJ2-7, with D tentatively TRBD1 (6 bases). CDR3 length: 15 residues. From germline, CDR1 is SNHLY and CDR2 FYNNEI. V was clipped by 1 base and J by 5 bases, with 15 bases between them. Written as DNA, the CDR3 is TGTGCCAGCAGTGAAGTAGTGGCCAGGGGCCACGAGCAGTACTTC. Translation gives CASSEVVARGHEQYF.

The J gene is TRBJ1-2, the V gene TRBV7-9; D is perhaps TRBD1 (6 bases). Germline CDR1 reads SEHNR; CDR2 reads FQNEAQ (reference sequence). The CDR3 is 15 residues long. Deletions cut 3 bases from V and 4 bases from J, with 15 bases between. The CDR3 loop is CASSFAGGAGYGYTF. The CDR3, as DNA: TGTGCCAGCAGCTTTGCGGGGGGCGCAGGCTATGGCTACACCTTC.

The chain combines TRBV28 with TRBJ1-5; TRBD1 aligns across 8 bases. V trimming: 5 bases; J trimming: 5 bases; junction bases outside the gene matches: 8. Germline V lookup: CDR1 MDHEN, CDR2 SYDVKM. The CDR3 runs to 15 residues. The CDR3 DNA follows: TGTGCCAGCAGTCCTCCGGGCAGGGGGCATCAGCCCCAGCATTTT. Amino acid sequence: CASSPPGRGHQPQHF.

This clone turned up a few times. The V gene is TRBV6-1, the J gene TRBJ1-1; weak D call: TRBD1 (6 bases). The CDR3 sequence is 15 residues long. Trimming stripped 6 bases from V and 1 base from J, with 15 bases between. The germline CDR1 and CDR2 sequences are MNHNS and SASEGT. The chain's CDR3 is CASRHSGTRNTEAFF. The CDR3 DNA follows: TGTGCCAGCAGACACTCAGGGACAAGGAACACTGAAGCTTTCTTT.

The chain links TRBV5-1 to TRBJ2-2; D unclear. V was shortened by 0 bases and J by 4 bases, with 7 bases between the two germline ends. CDR3 length: 14 amino acids. Germline-derived CDR1 and CDR2 are SGHRS and YFSETQ. The CDR3 DNA follows: TGCGCCAGCAGCTTGGGACACCCCACCGGGGAGCTGTTTTTT. Residues: CASSLGHPTGELFF.

The chain combines TRBV11-2 with TRBJ2-3; possibly TRBD2 for D (7 bases). This CDR3 contains 18 residues. Germline V gene lookup returns CDR1 SGHAT and CDR2 FQNNGV. Trimming stripped 1 base from V and 2 bases from J, with 19 bases between. The chain's CDR3 is CASSLVGPGGGYTDTQYF. DNA for the CDR3: TGTGCCAGCAGCTTAGTTGGACCGGGGGGCGGCTACACAGATACGCAGTATTTT.

This rearrangement joins TRBV4-2 to TRBJ2-5; the match to TRBD1 covers 9 bases. The assigned J gene may be wrong: the sequence end matches TRBJ2-7 better. Germline CDR1 is LGHNA and CDR2 is YNFKEQ. The CDR3 loop spans 17 amino acids. As DNA, the CDR3 is TGTGCCAGCAGCCACGCTACACCGGGACAGGGATCCTACGAGCAGTACTTC. It specifies CASSHATPGQGSYEQYF.

Notes on this clone: This sequence may be a read error, since a much larger clone differs from it by one base. The chain carries TRBV5-4 and TRBJ1-2, with 8 bases matching TRBD1. CDR3 length: 15 amino acids. V trimming: 2 bases; J trimming: 4 bases; junction bases outside the gene matches: 7. The V gene's germline CDR1 is SGHNT and CDR2 YYREEE (reference sequence). The CDR3 DNA sequence: TGTGCCAGCAGCTTCCCCGGACAGGGAGCCTATGGCTACACCTTC. Its translation is CASSFPGQGAYGYTF.

V is TRBV11-2 and J is TRBJ1-1; 8 bases line up with TRBD1. With V trimmed by 4 bases and J by 5 bases, 3 bases remained unmatched. This CDR3 has 13 amino acids. CDR1 is SGHAT, CDR2 FQNNGV, per germline. The DNA for the CDR3 is TGTGCCAGCAGCTGGACAGGGAGGACTGAAGCTTTCTTT. It yields the protein CASSWTGRTEAFF.

The chain links TRBV6-1 to TRBJ1-4; D perhaps matches TRBD1 (6 bases). V was clipped by 7 bases and J by 12 bases, with 15 bases between them. The CDR3 sequence is 12 residues long. Germline CDR1 MNHNS, CDR2 SASEGT. The CDR3 reads CASMTRGGQLFF. CDR3 coding DNA: TGTGCCAGCATGACCCGAGGGGGTCAACTGTTTTTT.